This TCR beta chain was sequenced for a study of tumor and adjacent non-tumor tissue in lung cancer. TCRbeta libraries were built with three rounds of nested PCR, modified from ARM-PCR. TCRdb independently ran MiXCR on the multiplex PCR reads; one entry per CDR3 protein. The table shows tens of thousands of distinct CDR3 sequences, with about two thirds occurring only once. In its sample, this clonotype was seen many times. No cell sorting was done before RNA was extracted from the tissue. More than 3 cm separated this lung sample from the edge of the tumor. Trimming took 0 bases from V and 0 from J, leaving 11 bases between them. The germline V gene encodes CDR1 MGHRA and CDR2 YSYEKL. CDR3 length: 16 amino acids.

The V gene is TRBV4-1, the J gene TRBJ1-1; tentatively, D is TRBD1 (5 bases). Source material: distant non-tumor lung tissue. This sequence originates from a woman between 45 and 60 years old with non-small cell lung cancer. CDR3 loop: CASSQDQYRMNTEAFF. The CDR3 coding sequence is TGCGCCAGCAGCCAAGATCAGTACAGGATGAACACTGAAGCTTTCTTT.